Listed below are T cell receptor beta chains from one sample, sequenced in a study of T cells in localized non-small cell lung cancer. The table came from immunoSEQ multiplex PCR; TCRdb's copy has only in-frame clones and leaves some out. The data contain some 34,000 clones, around 80% of them singletons. The sequencing used peripheral blood, collected before any cancer treatment. These receptors were obtained from a male donor aged 60 or older with stage III squamous cell lung carcinoma. Both conserved end residues are part of each CDR3. D genes are given only for firm matches. Size is omitted from some rows. Given values are once, few, many or a class for expanded clones.

TRBJ2-7 TRBV6-5 NA NA TGTGCCAGCACGGACGGGTACGAGCAGTACTTC CASTDGYEQYF
TRBJ2-7 TRBV27 TRBD2 NA TGTGCCAGCAGTACCTTATATACTAGCGGAATATTCTACGAGCAGTACTTC CASSTLYTSGIFYEQYF
TRBJ1-2 TRBV6-5 NA NA TGTGCCAGCAGTTACGACAGGCATGGCTACACCTTC CASSYDRHGYTF
TRBJ1-1 TRBV7-2 NA few TGTGCCAGCAGCTTGGGGGGGGGCACTGAAGCTTTCTTT CASSLGGGTEAFF
TRBJ1-4 TRBV6-5 TRBD1 NA TGTGCCAGCAGTTCCACGGGGACAGGGGGTGAAAAACTGTTTTTT CASSSTGTGGEKLFF
TRBJ2-3 TRBV6-1 NA NA TGTGCCAGCAGCGAAAGGAGTTCTAGCACAGATACGCAGTATTTT CASSERSSSTDTQYF
TRBJ1-2 TRBV2 NA NA TGTGCCAGCAGCTTACAGGTCTATGGCTACACCTTC CASSLQVYGYTF
TRBJ1-6 TRBV7-2 TRBD1 NA TGTGCCAGCAGCCCAGCGTATGCCACCGACAGGGTCTTATTGATTTGG CASSPAYATDRVLLIW
TRBJ2-1 TRBV6-6 TRBD1 NA TGTGCCAGCAAACCGGGACAGGGGTTCAATGAGCAGTTCTTC CASKPGQGFNEQFF
TRBJ2-7 TRBV5-1 TRBD1 NA TGCGCCAGCAGCGAGTCGACAGGGGGCTACGAGCAGTACTTC CASSESTGGYEQYF
TRBJ1-5 TRBV14 TRBD1 NA TGTGCCAGCAGCCGCTACCGGGACAGGGAAGATAGCAATCAGCCCCAGCATTTT CASSRYRDREDSNQPQHF
TRBJ2-2 TRBV5-6 TRBD2 medium-sized TGTGCCAGCAGCCGGGGGGCCGGGGAGCTGTTTTTT CASSRGAGELFF
TRBJ2-7 TRBV6-6 NA once TGTGCCAGCAGAGTCTCCTACGAGCAGTACTTC CASRVSYEQYF
TRBJ2-7 TRBV5-1 NA NA TGCGCCAGCAGGGCTGGGGGGCTACCGAGTGGCGGTAGCTCCTACGAGCAGTACTTC CASRAGGLPSGGSSYEQYF
TRBJ2-2 TRBV7-6 NA NA TGTGCCAGCAGCTTAGTAGCGGCCCCGAACACCGGGGAGCTGTTTTTT CASSLVAAPNTGELFF
TRBJ2-5 TRBV7-9 NA NA TGTGCCAGCAGCTTAGCGGGAGACCAAGAGACCCAGTACTTC CASSLAGDQETQYF